The 2 T cell receptor beta chains below come from one sample, sequenced in a study of technical replicates of blood from a few donors. Here immunoSEQ multiplex PCR was the method, and the copy in TCRdb shows in-frame clones only, minus some. Of around 68,000 clones listed, roughly 91% are singletons. The specimen was T cells isolated from PBMCs. These receptor sequences come from a human donor in good health. Some clones in this sample may be carry-over from other donors' samples.

The chain carries TRBV10-3 and TRBJ2-1; 10 bases line up with TRBD2. The CDR3 sequence is 13 residues long. Germline CDR1 and CDR2: ENHRY and SYGVKD. Trimming at V came to 6 bases and at J to 9 bases, leaving 5 bases not matched to a gene. In DNA form, the CDR3 reads TGTGCCATCAGCCTAGCGGGAGTTGGTGAGCAGTTCTTC. Amino acids: CAISLAGVGEQFF.

V usage is TRBV11-2 and J usage is TRBJ2-7; 7 nucleotides align to TRBD1. Trimming removed 2 bases from V and 2 bases from J; junction bases left unmatched: 18. This CDR3 region has 19 residues. CDR1 SGHAT and CDR2 FQNNGV come from the germline V gene. CDR3 in DNA: TGTGCCAGCAGCTTATTAGGGACAGTCCGTGATCTGATCGCCTACGAGCAGTACTTC. It translates to CASSLLGTVRDLIAYEQYF.